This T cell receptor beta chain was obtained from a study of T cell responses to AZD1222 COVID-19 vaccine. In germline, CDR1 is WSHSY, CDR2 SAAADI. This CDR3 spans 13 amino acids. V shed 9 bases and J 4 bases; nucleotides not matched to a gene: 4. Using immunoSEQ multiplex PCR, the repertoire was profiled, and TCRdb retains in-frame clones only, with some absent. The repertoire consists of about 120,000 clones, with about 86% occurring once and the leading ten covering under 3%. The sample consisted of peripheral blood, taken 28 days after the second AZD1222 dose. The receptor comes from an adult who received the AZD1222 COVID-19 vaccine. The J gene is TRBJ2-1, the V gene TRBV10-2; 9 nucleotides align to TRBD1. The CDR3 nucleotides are TGCGCCAGTCGACAGGGGGAATACAATGAGCAGTTCTTC. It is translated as CASRQGEYNEQFF.